One T cell receptor (beta chain) is described in this entry. The target antigen is unknown. TCRdb re-called the RT-PCR reads through MiXCR, storing one row per CDR3 protein. The sample yields about 780,000 distinct CDR3 sequences, about 18% seen once. These data originate in a study of response to subunit inactivated influenza vaccine. Study-wide results and caveats: Authors suggested few new T cells are recruited by each seasonal influenza vaccination.

Deletions cut 2 bases from V and 7 bases from J, with 14 bases between. This CDR3 spans 13 amino acids. In germline, CDR1 is DFQATT, CDR2 SNEGSKA (reference sequence). The chain is built from TRBV20-1 and TRBJ2-5; D remains unclear. The specimen comprised PBMCs from blood, sampled about 5 days after vaccination. The sequence came from a man in his fifties who received an inactivated influenza vaccine. The CDR3 is CSARLPRVGTQYF. CDR3 nucleotides: TGCAGTGCTAGACTCCCTAGGGTTGGGACCCAGTACTTC.